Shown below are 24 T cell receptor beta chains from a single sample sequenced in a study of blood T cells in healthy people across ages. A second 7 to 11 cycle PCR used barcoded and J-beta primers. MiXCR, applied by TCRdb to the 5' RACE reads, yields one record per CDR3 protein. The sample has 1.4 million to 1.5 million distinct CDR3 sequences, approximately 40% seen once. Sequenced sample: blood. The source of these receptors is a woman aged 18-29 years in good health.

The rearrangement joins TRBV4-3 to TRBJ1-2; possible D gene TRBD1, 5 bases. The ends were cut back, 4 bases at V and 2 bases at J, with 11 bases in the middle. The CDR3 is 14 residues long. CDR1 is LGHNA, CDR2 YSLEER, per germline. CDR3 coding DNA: TGCGCCAGCAGCCTAAGGGACGCCAACTATGGCTACACCTTC. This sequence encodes CASSLRDANYGYTF.

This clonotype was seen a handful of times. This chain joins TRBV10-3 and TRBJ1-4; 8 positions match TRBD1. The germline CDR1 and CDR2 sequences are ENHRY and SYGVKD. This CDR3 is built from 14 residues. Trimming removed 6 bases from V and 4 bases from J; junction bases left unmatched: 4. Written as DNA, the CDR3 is TGTGCCATCAGGAAAGGACAGGGTAATGAAAAACTGTTTTTT. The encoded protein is CAIRKGQGNEKLFF.

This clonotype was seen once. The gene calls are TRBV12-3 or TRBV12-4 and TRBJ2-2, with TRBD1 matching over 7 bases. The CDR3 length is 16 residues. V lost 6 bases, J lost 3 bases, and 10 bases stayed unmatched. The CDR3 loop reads CASRNSDRAYTGELFF. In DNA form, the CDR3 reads TGTGCCAGCAGGAATAGTGACAGGGCTTACACCGGGGAGCTGTTTTTT.

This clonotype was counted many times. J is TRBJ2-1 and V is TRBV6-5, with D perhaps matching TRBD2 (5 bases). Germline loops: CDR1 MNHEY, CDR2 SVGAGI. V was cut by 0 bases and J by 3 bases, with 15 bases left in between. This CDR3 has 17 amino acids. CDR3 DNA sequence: TGTGCCAGCAGTTACTCAGTTCCCAGCGGCATCTACAATGAGCAGTTCTTC. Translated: CASSYSVPSGIYNEQFF.

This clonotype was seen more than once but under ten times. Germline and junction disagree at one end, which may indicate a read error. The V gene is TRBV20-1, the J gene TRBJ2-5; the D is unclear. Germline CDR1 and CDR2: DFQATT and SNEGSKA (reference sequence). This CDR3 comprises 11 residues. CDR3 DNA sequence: TGCAGTGCTAGAGAGATAGAGGCCCAGTACTTC. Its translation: CSAREIEAQYF.

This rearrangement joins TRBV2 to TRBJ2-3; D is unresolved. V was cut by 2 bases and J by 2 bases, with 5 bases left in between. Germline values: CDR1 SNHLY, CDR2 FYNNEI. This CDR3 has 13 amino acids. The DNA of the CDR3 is TGTGCCAGCAGTGAAATAAACACAGATACGCAGTATTTT. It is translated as CASSEINTDTQYF. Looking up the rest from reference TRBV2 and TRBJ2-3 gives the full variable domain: EPEVTQTPSHQVTQMGQEVILRCVPISNHLYFYWYRQILGQKVEFLVSFYNNEISEKSEIFDDQFSVERPDGSNFTLKIRSTKLEDSAMYFCASSEINTDTQYFGPGTRLTVL.

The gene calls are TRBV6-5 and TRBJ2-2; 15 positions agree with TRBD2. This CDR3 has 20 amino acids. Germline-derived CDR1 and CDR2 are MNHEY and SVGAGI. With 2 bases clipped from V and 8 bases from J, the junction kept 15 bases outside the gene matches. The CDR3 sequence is CASSYPGLAGGRAVTGELFF. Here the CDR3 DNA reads TGTGCCAGCAGTTACCCGGGACTAGCGGGAGGTAGGGCAGTCACTGGGGAGCTGTTTTTT.

CDR3 amino acids: CASSFNYPLQGSNYGYTF. CDR3 bases: TGTGCCAGCAGCTTCAACTATCCCTTACAGGGATCTAACTATGGCTACACCTTC. The chain uses TRBV11-2 and TRBJ1-2; the D gene is possibly TRBD1 (6 bases). CDR1 is SGHAT, CDR2 FQNNGV, per germline. This CDR3 has 18 amino acids. V was shortened by 3 bases and J by 0 bases, with 20 bases between the two germline ends.

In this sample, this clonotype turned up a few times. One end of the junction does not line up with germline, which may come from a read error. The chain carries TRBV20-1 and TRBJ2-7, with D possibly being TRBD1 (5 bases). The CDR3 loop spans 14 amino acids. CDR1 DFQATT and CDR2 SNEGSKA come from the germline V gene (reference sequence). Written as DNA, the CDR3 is TGTAGTGCGCAGGGCGGATGGAAAACCTACGAGCAGTACTTC. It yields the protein CSAQGGWKTYEQYF.

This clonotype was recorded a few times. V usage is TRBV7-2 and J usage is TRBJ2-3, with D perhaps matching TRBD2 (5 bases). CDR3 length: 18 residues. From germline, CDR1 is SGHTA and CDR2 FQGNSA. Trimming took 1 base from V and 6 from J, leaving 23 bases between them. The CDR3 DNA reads TGTGCCAGCAGCTTAGAGGTCCTAGCTATGGGGATAGGGGATACGCAGTATTTT. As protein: CASSLEVLAMGIGDTQYF.

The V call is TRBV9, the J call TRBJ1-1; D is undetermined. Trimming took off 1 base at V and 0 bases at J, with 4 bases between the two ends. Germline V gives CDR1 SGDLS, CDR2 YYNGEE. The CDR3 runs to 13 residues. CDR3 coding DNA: TGTGCCAGCAGCGTACTGTTGAACACTGAAGCTTTCTTT. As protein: CASSVLLNTEAFF.

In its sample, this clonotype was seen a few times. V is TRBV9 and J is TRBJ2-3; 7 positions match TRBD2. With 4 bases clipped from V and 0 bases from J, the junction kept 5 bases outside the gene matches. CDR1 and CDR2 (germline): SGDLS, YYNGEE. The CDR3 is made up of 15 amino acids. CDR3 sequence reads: CASSSLARSTDTQYF. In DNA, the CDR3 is TGTGCCAGCAGCTCACTAGCGCGGAGCACAGATACGCAGTATTTT.

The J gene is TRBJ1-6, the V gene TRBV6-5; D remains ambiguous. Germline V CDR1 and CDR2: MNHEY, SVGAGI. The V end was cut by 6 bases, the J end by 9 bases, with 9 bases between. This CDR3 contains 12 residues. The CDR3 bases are TGTGCCAGCAGAGAGACGGGTTCACCCCTCCACTTT. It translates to CASRETGSPLHF.

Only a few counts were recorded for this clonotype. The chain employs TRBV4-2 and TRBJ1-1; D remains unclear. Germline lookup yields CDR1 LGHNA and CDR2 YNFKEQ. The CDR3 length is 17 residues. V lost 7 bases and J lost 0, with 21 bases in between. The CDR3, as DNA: TGTGCCAGCAATGAACCGGGCAGCCAAATATTGAACACTGAAGCTTTCTTT. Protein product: CASNEPGSQILNTEAFF.

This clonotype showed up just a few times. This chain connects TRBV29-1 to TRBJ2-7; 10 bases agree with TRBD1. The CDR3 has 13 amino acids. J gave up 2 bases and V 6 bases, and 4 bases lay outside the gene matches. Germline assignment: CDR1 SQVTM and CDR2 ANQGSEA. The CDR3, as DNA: TGCAGCGTAGGGACAGGGGAGGCCTACGAGCAGTACTTC. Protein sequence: CSVGTGEAYEQYF.

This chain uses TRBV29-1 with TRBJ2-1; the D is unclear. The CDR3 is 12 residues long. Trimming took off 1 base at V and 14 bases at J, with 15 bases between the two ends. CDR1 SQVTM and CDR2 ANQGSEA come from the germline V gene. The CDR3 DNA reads TGCAGCGTTGAAGGGGCCTCGGGTCTGGAGTTCTTC. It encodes CSVEGASGLEFF.

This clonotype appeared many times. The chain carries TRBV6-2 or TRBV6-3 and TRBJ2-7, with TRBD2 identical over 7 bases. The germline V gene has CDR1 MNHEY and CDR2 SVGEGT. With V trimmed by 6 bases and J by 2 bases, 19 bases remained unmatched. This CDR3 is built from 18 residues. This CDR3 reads CASSSVQSPGTKTYEQYF. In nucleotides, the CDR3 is TGTGCCAGCAGCTCGGTACAATCCCCCGGGACTAAAACCTACGAGCAGTACTTC.

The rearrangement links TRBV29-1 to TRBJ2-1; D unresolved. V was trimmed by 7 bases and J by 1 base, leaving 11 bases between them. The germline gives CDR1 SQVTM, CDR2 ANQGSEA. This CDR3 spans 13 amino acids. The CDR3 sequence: CSALLGSYNEQFF. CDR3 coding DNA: TGCAGCGCCCTCTTGGGATCCTACAATGAGCAGTTCTTC.

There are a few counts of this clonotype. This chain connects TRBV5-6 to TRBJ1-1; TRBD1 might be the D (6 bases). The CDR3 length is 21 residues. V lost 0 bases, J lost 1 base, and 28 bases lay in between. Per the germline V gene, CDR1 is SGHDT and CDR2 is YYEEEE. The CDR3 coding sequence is TGTGCCAGCAGCTTGGGAGGTAGGGGGGTAAAGGGGACGGGAAAGAACACTGAAGCTTTCTTT. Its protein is CASSLGGRGVKGTGKNTEAFF.

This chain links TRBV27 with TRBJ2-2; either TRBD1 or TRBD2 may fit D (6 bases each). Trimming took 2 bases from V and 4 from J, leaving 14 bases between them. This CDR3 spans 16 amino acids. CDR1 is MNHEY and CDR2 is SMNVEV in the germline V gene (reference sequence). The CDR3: CASSLIGGHSTGELFF. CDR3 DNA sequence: TGTGCCAGCAGTTTAATTGGGGGGCACAGCACCGGGGAGCTGTTTTTT.

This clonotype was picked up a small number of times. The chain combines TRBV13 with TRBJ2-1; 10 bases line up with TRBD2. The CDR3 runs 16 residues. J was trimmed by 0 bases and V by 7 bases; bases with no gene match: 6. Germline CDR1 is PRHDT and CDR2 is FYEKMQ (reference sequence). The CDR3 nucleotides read TGTGCCAGCACCCGGACTAGCGGACGCTCCTACAATGAGCAGTTCTTC. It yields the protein CASTRTSGRSYNEQFF.

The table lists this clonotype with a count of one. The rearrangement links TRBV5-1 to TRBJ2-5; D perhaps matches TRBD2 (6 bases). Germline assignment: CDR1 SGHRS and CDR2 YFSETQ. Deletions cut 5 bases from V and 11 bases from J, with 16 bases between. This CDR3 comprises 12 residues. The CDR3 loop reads CASSPYSGEQYF. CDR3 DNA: TGCGCCAGCAGTCCCTACTCGGGGGAGCAGTACTTC.

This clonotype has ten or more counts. The CDR3 loop is CASSPTGENYGYTF. The CDR3 nucleotides are TGCGCCAGCAGTCCGACAGGGGAGAACTATGGCTACACCTTC. The chain joins TRBV4-1 to TRBJ1-2, with 8 positions matching TRBD1. CDR3 length: 14 amino acids. The J segment lost 2 bases and the V segment lost 6 bases, leaving 5 bases of the junction unmatched. Germline-derived CDR1 and CDR2 are MGHRA and YSYEKL.

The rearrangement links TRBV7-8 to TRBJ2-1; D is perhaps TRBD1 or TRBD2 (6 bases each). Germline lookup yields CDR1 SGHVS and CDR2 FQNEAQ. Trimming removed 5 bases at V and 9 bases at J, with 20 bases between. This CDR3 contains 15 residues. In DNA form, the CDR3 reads TGTGCCAGCAGCCGAGTCGGAGGGGGGTTTAGTGAGCAGTTCTTC. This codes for CASSRVGGGFSEQFF.